This TCR beta chain was documented in a study of long-term antiretroviral therapy in people with HIV. Study outcomes and limitations: Data on ART adherence, viral resistance or therapy changes were unavailable.

The libraries were made with immunoSEQ v3.0 at survey level. The table came from immunoSEQ multiplex PCR; TCRdb's copy has only in-frame clones and leaves some out. The sample consists of 23,000 or so clones, about 79% of them appearing once. Comment on this clone: Antigen: not known.

The sequence derives from a man between 18 and 35 years old with HIV. Specimen: unsorted PBMCs, collected 0.1 years before starting antiretroviral therapy.

The DNA for the CDR3 is TGTGCCAGCAGTCCTGGGGGATCCCAGCATTTT. It translates to CASSPGGSQHF. The chain carries TRBV6-6 and TRBJ1-5, with D possibly matching TRBD1 (5 bases). The ends were cut back, 5 bases at V and 11 bases at J, with 10 bases in the middle. CDR3 size: 11 residues. CDR1 MNHNY and CDR2 SVGAGI come from the germline V gene (reference sequence).